The clone carrying this T cell receptor beta chain appeared a few times. Its target is unknown. This sample is part of a study of T cells in Graves' hyperthyroidism and ophthalmopathy. The length of the CDR3 is 13 residues. Trimming pared 2 bases from V and 6 bases from J, leaving 7 bases between. The diagnoses drew upon clinical symptoms, serum thyroxine and TRAb, thyroid ultrasound and orbital computed tomography. Fresh 10 ml peripheral blood yielded PBMCs. The study's findings and limits: Blood also showed most of the thyroid clonotypes that were expanded above 0.001.

TCR beta CDR3 regions were amplified from RNA transcripts. Using the HTBI primer set, a first-round RT-PCR was run on the TCR CDR3. MiXCR, run by TCRdb on the multiplex PCR reads, gives a single entry per CDR3 protein. The repertoire holds 490,000 or so distinct CDR3 sequences, with about 20% as singletons. Sequenced sample: blood. The chain couples TRBV12-3 or TRBV12-4 to TRBJ2-2; a weak D match, TRBD2 (6 bases). This sequence originates from a woman in her 70s with Graves' ophthalmopathy. The CDR3 reads CASSLWGAGELFF. The CDR3 DNA sequence: TGTGCCAGCAGTTTATGGGGGGCCGGGGAGCTGTTTTTT.